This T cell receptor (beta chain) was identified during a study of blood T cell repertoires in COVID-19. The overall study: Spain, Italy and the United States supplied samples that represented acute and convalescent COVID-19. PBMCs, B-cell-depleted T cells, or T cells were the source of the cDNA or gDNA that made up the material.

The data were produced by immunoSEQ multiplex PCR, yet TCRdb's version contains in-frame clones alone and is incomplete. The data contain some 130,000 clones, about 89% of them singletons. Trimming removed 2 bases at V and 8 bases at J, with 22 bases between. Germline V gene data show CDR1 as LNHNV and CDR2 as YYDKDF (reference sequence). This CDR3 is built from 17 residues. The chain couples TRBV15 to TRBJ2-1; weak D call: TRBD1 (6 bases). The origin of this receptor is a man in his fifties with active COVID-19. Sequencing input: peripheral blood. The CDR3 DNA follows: TGTGCCACCAGCAGACCCCCTCAGGGGATAGGTTGGGATGAGCAGTTCTTC. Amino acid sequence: CATSRPPQGIGWDEQFF.